This T cell receptor (beta chain) came from a study of OX40 agonist ivuxolimab in advanced cancers. Study-level background: The dose-escalation cohort was just under 85% male, with a mean age of 60 years, ranging about 20 to 79. Partial responses occurred in three patients (one hepatocellular carcinoma, two cutaneous melanoma).

Profiled with immunoSEQ multiplex PCR; TCRdb holds only in-frame clones, not every one. The sample contains tens of thousands of clones, roughly 83% of which appear only once. Excluded were patients having autoimmune disease history or systemic immunosuppression. Concerning this clone: Antigen: not known.

This CDR3 is built from 14 residues. CDR1 SNHLY and CDR2 FYNNEI come from the germline V gene. Findings of the study overall: Relatively little clonal expansion, among the lowest observed, appeared in partial responders at 0.1-3.0 mg/kg.

The receptor comes from an adult with an advanced solid tumor such as melanoma, head and neck, liver or kidney cancer. The sequences come from CD4+ or CD8+ T cells sorted from blood, collected in a trial of the OX40 agonist ivuxolimab. The chain uses TRBV2 and TRBJ1-1, with D tentatively TRBD1 (5 bases). This CDR3 is CARRGNTKNTEAFF. DNA for the CDR3: TGTGCTCGACGGGGGAATACAAAGAACACTGAAGCTTTCTTT. The full variable domain, completed using reference TRBV2 and TRBJ1-1, is EPEVTQTPSHQVTQMGQEVILRCVPISNHLYFYWYRQILGQKVEFLVSFYNNEISEKSEIFDDQFSVERPDGSNFTLKIRSTKLEDSAMYFCARRGNTKNTEAFFGQGTRLTVV.